The subject of this entry is one T cell receptor beta chain. Its target is unknown. This specimen comes from a study of T cell responses to AZD1222 COVID-19 vaccine. Study results and caveats: Dominant at 160-218 and 743-854, vaccine-associated CD4 TCRs also spanned spike. Repertoires were collected only later (after the peak T cell response had occurred). Seropositivity was recorded at baseline in only a handful of AZD1222 recipients.

Germline V lookup: CDR1 MGHRA, CDR2 YSYEKL. This CDR3 is built from 16 residues. V was cut by 4 bases and J by 7 bases, with 20 bases left in between. Data came from immunoSEQ multiplex PCR; TCRdb stores just in-frame clones and leaves some out. The sample holds about 130,000 clones, about 90% seen once. The receptor was derived from an adult in good health. The genes are TRBV4-1 and TRBJ2-1; D might be TRBD1 or TRBD2, each matching 5 bases. This specimen was peripheral blood, taken on day 0 of MenACWY control vaccination. CDR3 nucleotide sequence: TGCGCCAGCAGCCTCCGGGACGCCCTCACGGGGAATGAGCAGTTCTTC. Encoded protein: CASSLRDALTGNEQFF.